Presented here are 30 T cell receptor beta chains from one specimen sequenced in a study of blood T cell repertoires in COVID-19. Clones were read by immunoSEQ multiplex PCR, and TCRdb kept only the in-frame ones, dropping some. The data contain under 150,000 clones, around 79% of them singletons. Sample: peripheral blood. These receptors were collected from a man aged 60 to 75 with acute or convalescent COVID-19.

The CDR3 sequence: CSVVLGGTGSGEQYF. For the CDR3, the DNA is TGCAGCGTTGTGCTGGGTGGGACAGGGTCGGGCGAGCAGTACTTC. The chain recombines TRBV29-1 with TRBJ2-7; 9 bases are shared with TRBD1. The V gene's germline CDR1 is SQVTM and CDR2 ANQGSEA. CDR3 length: 15 residues. Unmatched junction bases numbered 13, after V lost 4 bases and J lost 6 bases.

The rearrangement links TRBV6-5 to TRBJ2-7; D might be TRBD1 (5 bases). Trimming took 5 bases from V and 1 from J, leaving 12 bases between them. The length of the CDR3 is 14 residues. Germline CDR1 MNHEY, CDR2 SVGAGI. CDR3 sequence (DNA): TGTGCCAGCAGTCCAGACAGAAAATCCTACGAGCAGTACTTC. This encodes CASSPDRKSYEQYF.

This clone came up once. This rearrangement joins TRBV5-8 to TRBJ2-3; TRBD2 is a possible D gene (7 bases). Germline V gives CDR1 SGHTS, CDR2 YDEGEE. Trimming took off 4 bases at V and 1 base at J, with 16 bases between the two ends. This CDR3 has 16 amino acids. CDR3 loop: CASSIGGAGGTDTQYF. The DNA for the CDR3 is TGTGCCAGCAGCATTGGGGGGGCAGGAGGCACAGATACGCAGTATTTT.

The chain carries TRBV5-1 and TRBJ2-7, with 7 bases fitting TRBD1. V was clipped by 3 bases and J by 7 bases; unmatched bases: 10. The CDR3 has 14 residues. Germline V gives CDR1 SGHRS, CDR2 YFSETQ. The DNA of the CDR3 is TGCGCCAGCAGCTCCAGACAGGGAGAAAGAGAGCAGTACTTC. This codes for CASSSRQGEREQYF.

The chain links TRBV10-3 to TRBJ2-5; 9 bases are a match to TRBD1. The CDR3 covers 14 residues. Germline trimming cut 4 bases from V and 4 bases from J; bases unmatched to any gene: 4. Per germline, CDR1 ENHRY and CDR2 SYGVKD. The CDR3 nucleotides are TGTGCCATCAGTGGGGACAGGGTGGTAGAGACCCAGTACTTC. This translates into CAISGDRVVETQYF.

The rearrangement links TRBV18 to TRBJ2-1; the match to TRBD2 covers 7 bases. There are 18 residues in the CDR3. With V trimmed by 0 bases and J by 1 base, 9 bases remained unmatched. Per the germline V gene, CDR1 is KGHSH and CDR2 is LQKENI. CDR3: CASSPPGTSGGSYNEQFF. CDR3 bases: TGTGCCAGCTCACCACCGGGTACTTCCGGGGGGTCCTACAATGAGCAGTTCTTC.

This clone was observed a few times. The rearrangement links TRBV6-2 or TRBV6-3 to TRBJ2-3; TRBD2 matches 7 bases. The CDR3 is 15 amino acids. Germline lookup yields CDR1 MNHEY and CDR2 SVGEGT. V was pared by 1 base and J by 4 bases, with 5 bases of the junction left unmatched. CDR3: CASSYLAGAADTQYF. CDR3 sequence (DNA): TGTGCCAGCAGTTACTTGGCGGGAGCGGCAGATACGCAGTATTTT.

This clone showed up just once. V is TRBV7-2 and J is TRBJ2-1, with D perhaps matching TRBD1 (5 bases). CDR3 size: 13 residues. Germline lookup yields CDR1 SGHTA and CDR2 FQGNSA. V lost 6 bases and J lost 3, with 9 bases in between. The CDR3 sequence is CASRGPGYNEQFF. The CDR3 DNA is TGTGCCAGCAGGGGGCCGGGCTACAATGAGCAGTTCTTC.

In this sample, this clone turned up once. This chain links TRBV11-3 with TRBJ2-7, with TRBD2 matching over 11 bases. The V and J ends lost 3 bases and 6 bases, in that order; junction bases with no gene match: 7. The CDR3 length is 15 residues. The germline gives CDR1 SGHNT, CDR2 YENEEA. Here the CDR3 reads CASSLNSGRESEQYF. CDR3 nucleotide sequence: TGTGCCAGCAGCTTGAATAGCGGGAGGGAATCCGAGCAGTACTTC.

The V call is TRBV7-2, the J call TRBJ1-3; 7 positions agree with TRBD1. This CDR3 region has 14 residues. CDR1 and CDR2 (germline): SGHTA, FQGNSA. V lost 5 bases and J lost 8; bases outside the gene matches: 9. CDR3: CASSDTDRVDTIYF. The CDR3 DNA reads TGTGCCAGCAGCGACACCGACAGGGTAGACACCATATATTTT.

The rearrangement links TRBV5-8 to TRBJ2-5; 10 bases line up with TRBD2. The CDR3 extends over 17 amino acids. Germline CDR1 and CDR2: SGHTS and YDEGEE. After removal of 0 bases from V and 5 bases from J, the junction contained 10 bases not matched to a gene. The CDR3 loop reads CASSLASSGRAGETQYF. Here the CDR3 DNA reads TGTGCCAGCAGCTTGGCCAGCAGCGGGAGGGCCGGCGAGACCCAGTACTTC. Combining the CDR3 with reference TRBV5-8 and TRBJ2-5 gives the whole variable domain EAGVTQSPTHLIKTRGQQATLRCSPISGHTSVYWYQQALGLGLQFLLWYDEGEERNRGNFPPRFSGRQFPNYSSELNVNALELEDSALYLCASSLASSGRAGETQYFGPGTRLLVL.

The rearrangement uses TRBV3-1 (or the pseudogene TRBV3-2) and TRBJ1-2, with 7 bases that match TRBD1. J was trimmed by 4 bases and V by 1 base; bases with no gene match: 0. The CDR3 has 13 amino acids. The germline V gene has CDR1 LGHDT and CDR2 YNNKEL (reference sequence). The CDR3 spells CASSQGQGYGYTF. Here the CDR3 DNA reads TGTGCCAGCAGCCAAGGACAGGGCTATGGCTACACCTTC.

This clone has a handful of counts. J is TRBJ2-4 and V is TRBV7-9, with D perhaps matching TRBD2 (5 bases). The CDR3 runs 17 residues. The V gene's germline CDR1 is SEHNR and CDR2 FQNEAQ (reference sequence). V was trimmed by 5 bases and J by 3 bases, leaving 20 bases between them. This CDR3 reads CASSLFEGGYHKNIQYF. CDR3 sequence (DNA): TGTGCCAGCAGCCTCTTCGAGGGCGGATATCACAAAAACATTCAGTACTTC.

This chain links TRBV4-1 with TRBJ1-5, with a weak D call TRBD1 (5 bases). There are 15 residues in the CDR3. The V gene's germline CDR1 is MGHRA and CDR2 YSYEKL. Trimming removed 0 bases from V and 7 bases from J, with 13 bases in between. The CDR3 nucleotides read TGCGCCAGCAGCCAAGACGGGGGGGTTCTGCAGCCCCAGCATTTT. This gives the protein CASSQDGGVLQPQHF.

This chain uses TRBV5-4 with TRBJ2-3, with a possible D match to TRBD2 (7 bases). With 2 bases removed from V and 3 bases from J, the gap between germline ends came to 13 bases. Per germline, CDR1 SGHNT and CDR2 YYREEE (reference sequence). The CDR3 is made up of 15 amino acids. CDR3 amino acids: CASSFIAGATDTQYF. The CDR3 coding sequence is TGTGCCAGCAGCTTCATCGCGGGGGCGACAGATACGCAGTATTTT. The whole variable domain, filled in from reference TRBV5-4 and TRBJ2-3, reads ETGVTQSPTHLIKTRGQQVTLRCSSQSGHNTVSWYQQALGQGPQFIFQYYREEENGRGNFPPRFSGLQFPNYSSELNVNALELDDSALYLCASSFIAGATDTQYFGPGTRLTVL.

This chain uses TRBV19 with TRBJ1-2; D possibly corresponds to TRBD1 (6 bases). The CDR3 covers 13 residues. Trimming took 9 bases from V and 4 from J, leaving 15 bases between them. The germline V gene has CDR1 LNHDA and CDR2 SQIVND (reference sequence). DNA of the CDR3: TGTGCCAGCGGATCGACAGGATTCTATGGCTACACCTTC. Protein sequence: CASGSTGFYGYTF.

This chain uses TRBV9 with TRBJ1-2; D remains ambiguous. The germline gives CDR1 SGDLS, CDR2 YYNGEE. The CDR3 sequence is 15 residues long. Trimming cost V 0 bases and J 0 bases, with 9 bases left between them. CDR3 in amino acids: CASSVAAGTNYGYTF. The CDR3, as DNA: TGTGCCAGCAGCGTAGCGGCAGGAACTAACTATGGCTACACCTTC.

Here the CDR3 reads CASSPDRGHLSGYTF. The CDR3 region has the DNA TGTGCCAGCAGTCCAGACAGGGGGCATCTCTCTGGCTACACCTTC. The chain uses TRBV27 and TRBJ1-2; 10 bases line up with TRBD1. Germline V gene data show CDR1 as MNHEY and CDR2 as SMNVEV (reference sequence). This CDR3 is built from 15 residues. V was clipped by 5 bases and J by 7 bases; unmatched bases: 10.

The rearrangement uses TRBV28 and TRBJ2-7, with a weak D call TRBD2 (6 bases). V lost 8 bases, J lost 5 bases, and 16 bases lay in between. Germline V CDR1 and CDR2: MDHEN, SYDVKM. The CDR3 sequence is 13 residues long. The CDR3 is CASLLPGSNEQYF. The DNA of the CDR3 is TGTGCCAGCCTCCTTCCCGGGAGCAACGAGCAGTACTTC.

The chain links TRBV5-1 to TRBJ1-1; possibly TRBD1 for D (6 bases). V was clipped by 4 bases and J by 1 base, with 8 bases between them. CDR3 length equals 13 residues. Germline V gives CDR1 SGHRS, CDR2 YFSETQ. Here the CDR3 reads CASSLRGNTEAFF. The CDR3 nucleotides read TGCGCCAGCAGCCTCAGGGGGAACACTGAAGCTTTCTTT.

The rearrangement uses TRBV28 and TRBJ2-1; D unclear. The germline CDR1 and CDR2 sequences are MDHEN and SYDVKM. Deletions cut 6 bases from V and 0 bases from J, with 15 bases between. The CDR3 consists of 16 residues. The CDR3 nucleotides are TGTGCCAGCAGCCTGACTGATCATTTCTCCTACAATGAGCAGTTCTTC. As protein: CASSLTDHFSYNEQFF.

The V call is TRBV19, the J call TRBJ1-1; perhaps TRBD1 as D (5 bases). Germline CDR1 LNHDA, CDR2 SQIVND (reference sequence). CDR3 size: 15 residues. V lost 6 bases, J lost 0 bases, and 14 bases lay in between. CDR3 loop: CASSVSGAVNTEAFF. The CDR3 DNA is TGTGCCAGTAGCGTCAGCGGGGCGGTGAACACTGAAGCTTTCTTT.

This clone has just a few counts. The CDR3 loop is CASSAVAGVQETQYF. CDR3 DNA sequence: TGTGCCAGCAGTGCTGTAGCGGGAGTGCAAGAGACCCAGTACTTC. This chain uses TRBV2 with TRBJ2-5; TRBD2 agrees at 9 bases. The CDR3 has 15 residues. In germline, CDR1 is SNHLY, CDR2 FYNNEI. V dropped 4 bases and J dropped 2; count of bases not matched to a gene: 5.

This clone appeared a single time. J is TRBJ2-7 and V is TRBV7-9; 7 bases fit TRBD2. In germline, CDR1 is SEHNR, CDR2 FQNEAQ (reference sequence). The V segment lost 5 bases and the J segment 4 bases; nucleotides outside the gene matches: 14. The CDR3 extends over 16 amino acids. DNA for the CDR3: TGTGCCAGCAGCCCCCCAGGAGGGAGGGTTTCGTACGAGCAGTACTTC. This translates into CASSPPGGRVSYEQYF.

The chain recombines TRBV2 with TRBJ1-2; 8 bases are a match to TRBD1. The CDR3 has 16 amino acids. Germline V gene lookup returns CDR1 SNHLY and CDR2 FYNNEI. V was pared by 2 bases and J by 8 bases, with 13 bases of the junction left unmatched. The CDR3 DNA sequence: TGTGCCAGCAGTGAACAAGGTCAAGCAGGGGGCGCGGGCTACACCTTC. Protein: CASSEQGQAGGAGYTF.

The chain uses TRBV5-1 and TRBJ2-2; 8 bases are a match to TRBD2. Unmatched junction bases numbered 4, after V lost 2 bases and J lost 7 bases. This CDR3 contains 14 residues. Germline CDR1 and CDR2: SGHRS and YFSETQ. CDR3 amino acids: CASSFLAGNGELFF. The CDR3 coding sequence is TGCGCCAGCAGCTTTTTAGCGGGAAACGGGGAGCTGTTTTTT.

In its sample, this clone was seen a few times. The chain employs TRBV6-6 and TRBJ1-2, with 8 bases matching TRBD1. Germline lookup yields CDR1 MNHNY and CDR2 SVGAGI (reference sequence). The CDR3 sequence is 17 residues long. With 5 bases clipped from V and 0 bases from J, the junction kept 11 bases outside the gene matches. The CDR3 nucleotides read TGTGCCAGCAGTCCCACAGGGGGGCAGACAGCTAACTATGGCTACACCTTC. Translation: CASSPTGGQTANYGYTF.

The chain is built from TRBV27 and TRBJ2-7; TRBD2 might be the D (6 bases). Germline V CDR1 and CDR2: MNHEY, SMNVEV (reference sequence). The CDR3 is 16 amino acids. Trimming cost V 3 bases and J 0 bases, with 15 bases left between them. CDR3 loop: CASSLRAGSGSYEQYF. CDR3 nucleotides: TGTGCCAGCAGTTTGAGGGCGGGATCGGGCTCCTACGAGCAGTACTTC.

The chain is built from TRBV3-1 (or the pseudogene TRBV3-2) and TRBJ2-7; D is unresolved. This CDR3 spans 9 amino acids. Between the trimmed V and J ends, which lost 10 bases and 3 bases, there was a span of 4 bases. Per germline, CDR1 LGHDT and CDR2 YNNKEL (reference sequence). CDR3 loop: CATLYEQYF. CDR3 DNA: TGTGCCACCCTCTACGAGCAGTACTTC.

The chain has TRBV7-9 and TRBJ2-2, with 7 bases that match TRBD1. Trimming removed 6 bases from V and 6 bases from J; junction bases left unmatched: 7. CDR1 is SEHNR, CDR2 FQNEAQ, per germline (reference sequence). The CDR3 runs 14 residues. This chain's CDR3 is CASRTQGSAGELFF. The CDR3 region has the DNA TGTGCCAGCAGAACACAGGGGTCCGCCGGGGAGCTGTTTTTT.